Below, one TCR beta chain is given with its context. The sample belongs to a study of blood T cell repertoires in COVID-19. Authors' processing steps: Reference gene primer amplification gave estimated nucleated cell counts. Sequencing used immunoSEQ multiplex PCR; TCRdb keeps in-frame clones, though not all of them. V, J and clone size are taken as reported in that table, and D and trimming were inferred from the DNA itself. Of 140,000 or so clones in the sample, 70% to 90% are singletons; the top ten hold roughly 5.3%. CDR1 SGHTA and CDR2 FQGNSA come from the germline V gene. The length of the CDR3 is 13 residues. V was pared by 5 bases and J by 3 bases, with 11 bases between.

This chain links TRBV7-2 with TRBJ2-7; TRBD1 is a possible D gene (5 bases). This receptor was taken from a woman aged 45 to 65 with acute or convalescent COVID-19. The material sequenced was peripheral blood. The DNA of the CDR3 is TGTGCCAGCAGCCCCCAAACAGGCTACGAGCAGTACTTC. Encoded protein: CASSPQTGYEQYF. The full variable domain, its missing parts supplied by reference TRBV7-2 and TRBJ2-7, is GAGVSQSPSNKVTEKGKDVELRCDPISGHTALYWYRQSLGQGLEFLIYFQGNSAPDKSGLPSDRFSAERTGGSVSTLTIQRTQQEDSAVYLCASSPQTGYEQYFGPGTRLTVT.